A selection of T cell receptor beta chains follows, all from one sample in a study of CD8+ T cells in alopecia areata. The method was immunoSEQ multiplex PCR; TCRdb's version includes in-frame clones alone and lacks a portion of them. The sample has tens of thousands of clones; around 71% are singletons. This specimen consisted of CD8+ T cells sorted from blood, obtained around week 44, from a patient treated with tofacitinib. Receptors were obtained from a human donor with alopecia areata. CDR3s include the opening cysteine and the closing phenylalanine or tryptophan. D genes are given only for firm matches. The size of a clone is reported for some rows only, either as once, few or many, or as a class for expanded clones.

D gene	clone size	V gene	J gene	CDR3 DNA	CDR3 protein
NA	NA	TRBV7-8	TRBJ2-7	TGTGCCAGCAGCTTAGGCTCGGGCGAGCAGTACTTC	CASSLGSGEQYF
TRBD2	NA	TRBV5-1	TRBJ2-3	TGCGCCAGCAGCCCAGGGACTAAGAGAGATACGCAGTATTTT	CASSPGTKRDTQYF
TRBD1	NA	TRBV7-6	TRBJ2-7	TGTGCCAGCAGCTTAGGGACGACAGGGACCTCCTACGAGCAGTACTTC	CASSLGTTGTSYEQYF
NA	NA	TRBV27	TRBJ1-1	TGTGCCAGCAACCCGCTTTTCTCCAGGGTGTCTGAAGCTTTCTTT	CASNPLFSRVSEAFF
TRBD1	NA	TRBV11-2	TRBJ2-7	TGTGCCAGCAGCCCCCGGGCAGGGGGCGCCGAGCACGAGCAGTACTTC	CASSPRAGGAEHEQYF
NA	NA	TRBV29-1	TRBJ1-1	TGCAGCGCCCCGATCTCGGGAACGAACACTGAAGCTTTCTTT	CSAPISGTNTEAFF
NA	once	TRBV4-3	TRBJ1-2	TGCGCCAGCAGCCAAGATGTTGGGTATGGCTACACCTTC	CASSQDVGYGYTF
NA	NA	TRBV19	TRBJ1-1	TGTGCCGCCGGGCCCAAAGGCACTGAAGCTTTCTTT	CAAGPKGTEAFF
TRBD1	NA	TRBV6-5	TRBJ2-6	TGTGCCAGCAGTTACCGGACAGGGACTGGGGCCAACGTCCTGACTTTC	CASSYRTGTGANVLTF
NA	NA	TRBV13	TRBJ2-7	TGTGCCAGCAGCTTAGGTCCCCAACAGTACTTC	CASSLGPQQYF
NA	NA	TRBV11-2	TRBJ2-7	TGTGCCAGCAGCCCAGGGACGGGGGCCTACGAGCAGTACTTC	CASSPGTGAYEQYF
NA	NA	TRBV11-2	TRBJ2-3	TGTGCCAGCAGCTTAGATTTTGAGGATACTAGCACAGATACGCAGTATTTT	CASSLDFEDTSTDTQYF
TRBD1	few	TRBV6-5	TRBJ1-2	TGTGCCAGCAGTTACTCGGAGGGGACAGGGGACACCTTC	CASSYSEGTGDTF
NA	NA	TRBV25-1	TRBJ2-1	TGTGCCAGCAGCGACGGGACATTTCGTTCCAATGAGCAGTTCTTC	CASSDGTFRSNEQFF
NA	NA	TRBV6-1	TRBJ2-2	TGTGCCAGCAGTGAAGCGCGGGCGGGGGAGCTGTTTTTT	CASSEARAGELFF
TRBD1	NA	TRBV11-2	TRBJ2-5	TGTGCCAGCAGCTTGCGCAGGGGGCCGAGGGAGACCCAGTACTTC	CASSLRRGPRETQYF
NA	NA	TRBV29-1	TRBJ1-1	TGCAGCGTTGCTGTAGGTATTAATGAAGCTTTCTTT	CSVAVGINEAFF
NA	NA	TRBV28	TRBJ2-7	TGTGCCAGCAGTCAGGGTGAGCAGTACTTC	CASSQGEQYF
NA	NA	TRBV5-4	TRBJ2-7	TGTGCCAGCAGCCCTGGGGCAGCCCCCTACGAGCAGTACTTC	CASSPGAAPYEQYF
NA	NA	TRBV7-9	TRBJ2-7	TGTGCCAGCACCCCCCGGGGTACCGACGAGCAGTACTTC	CASTPRGTDEQYF
NA	NA	TRBV7-9	TRBJ2-3	TGTGCCAGCAGGATCGAGCCAGATACGCAGTATTTT	CASRIEPDTQYF
NA	NA	TRBV5-1	TRBJ1-1	TGCGCCAGCAGCTTGGAGGTTTTTGGGAACACTGAAGCTTTCTTT	CASSLEVFGNTEAFF
NA	few	TRBV21-1	TRBJ2-3	TGTGCCAGCAGCAAGGGCCCCCAAAACTACACAGATACGCAGTATTTT	CASSKGPQNYTDTQYF
NA	NA	TRBV4-3	TRBJ2-7	TGCGCCAGCAGCCAAGATGAGTCCTCCTACGAGCAGTACTTC	CASSQDESSYEQYF
NA	NA	TRBV11-1	TRBJ2-1	TGTGCCAGCGGAGTGGGGGGCTATGAGCAGTTCTTC	CASGVGGYEQFF
TRBD1	NA	TRBV5-8	TRBJ1-2	TGTGCCAGCAGCTTGGACGGACAGGGACGCATTTATGGCTACACCTTC	CASSLDGQGRIYGYTF
TRBD1	few	TRBV29-1	TRBJ2-7	TGCAGCGTTGTAGGGACAGGGGTCAGCTACGAGCAGTACTTC	CSVVGTGVSYEQYF
NA	NA	TRBV19	TRBJ2-7	TGTGCCAGTAGTAAAAATACCGGGACCAACTACGAGCAGTACTTC	CASSKNTGTNYEQYF
NA	NA	TRBV27	TRBJ1-1	TGTGCCAGCAGTTTCGGGTCCCGGAGGAACACTGAAGCTTTCTTT	CASSFGSRRNTEAFF
NA	NA	TRBV30	TRBJ2-3	TGTGCCTGGACCCCGGGCCGGGGAGGAGATACGCAGTATTTT	CAWTPGRGGDTQYF
NA	NA	TRBV7-9	TRBJ1-4	TGTGCCAGCAGCTTAAATCAACCTAATGAAAAACTGTTTTTT	CASSLNQPNEKLFF